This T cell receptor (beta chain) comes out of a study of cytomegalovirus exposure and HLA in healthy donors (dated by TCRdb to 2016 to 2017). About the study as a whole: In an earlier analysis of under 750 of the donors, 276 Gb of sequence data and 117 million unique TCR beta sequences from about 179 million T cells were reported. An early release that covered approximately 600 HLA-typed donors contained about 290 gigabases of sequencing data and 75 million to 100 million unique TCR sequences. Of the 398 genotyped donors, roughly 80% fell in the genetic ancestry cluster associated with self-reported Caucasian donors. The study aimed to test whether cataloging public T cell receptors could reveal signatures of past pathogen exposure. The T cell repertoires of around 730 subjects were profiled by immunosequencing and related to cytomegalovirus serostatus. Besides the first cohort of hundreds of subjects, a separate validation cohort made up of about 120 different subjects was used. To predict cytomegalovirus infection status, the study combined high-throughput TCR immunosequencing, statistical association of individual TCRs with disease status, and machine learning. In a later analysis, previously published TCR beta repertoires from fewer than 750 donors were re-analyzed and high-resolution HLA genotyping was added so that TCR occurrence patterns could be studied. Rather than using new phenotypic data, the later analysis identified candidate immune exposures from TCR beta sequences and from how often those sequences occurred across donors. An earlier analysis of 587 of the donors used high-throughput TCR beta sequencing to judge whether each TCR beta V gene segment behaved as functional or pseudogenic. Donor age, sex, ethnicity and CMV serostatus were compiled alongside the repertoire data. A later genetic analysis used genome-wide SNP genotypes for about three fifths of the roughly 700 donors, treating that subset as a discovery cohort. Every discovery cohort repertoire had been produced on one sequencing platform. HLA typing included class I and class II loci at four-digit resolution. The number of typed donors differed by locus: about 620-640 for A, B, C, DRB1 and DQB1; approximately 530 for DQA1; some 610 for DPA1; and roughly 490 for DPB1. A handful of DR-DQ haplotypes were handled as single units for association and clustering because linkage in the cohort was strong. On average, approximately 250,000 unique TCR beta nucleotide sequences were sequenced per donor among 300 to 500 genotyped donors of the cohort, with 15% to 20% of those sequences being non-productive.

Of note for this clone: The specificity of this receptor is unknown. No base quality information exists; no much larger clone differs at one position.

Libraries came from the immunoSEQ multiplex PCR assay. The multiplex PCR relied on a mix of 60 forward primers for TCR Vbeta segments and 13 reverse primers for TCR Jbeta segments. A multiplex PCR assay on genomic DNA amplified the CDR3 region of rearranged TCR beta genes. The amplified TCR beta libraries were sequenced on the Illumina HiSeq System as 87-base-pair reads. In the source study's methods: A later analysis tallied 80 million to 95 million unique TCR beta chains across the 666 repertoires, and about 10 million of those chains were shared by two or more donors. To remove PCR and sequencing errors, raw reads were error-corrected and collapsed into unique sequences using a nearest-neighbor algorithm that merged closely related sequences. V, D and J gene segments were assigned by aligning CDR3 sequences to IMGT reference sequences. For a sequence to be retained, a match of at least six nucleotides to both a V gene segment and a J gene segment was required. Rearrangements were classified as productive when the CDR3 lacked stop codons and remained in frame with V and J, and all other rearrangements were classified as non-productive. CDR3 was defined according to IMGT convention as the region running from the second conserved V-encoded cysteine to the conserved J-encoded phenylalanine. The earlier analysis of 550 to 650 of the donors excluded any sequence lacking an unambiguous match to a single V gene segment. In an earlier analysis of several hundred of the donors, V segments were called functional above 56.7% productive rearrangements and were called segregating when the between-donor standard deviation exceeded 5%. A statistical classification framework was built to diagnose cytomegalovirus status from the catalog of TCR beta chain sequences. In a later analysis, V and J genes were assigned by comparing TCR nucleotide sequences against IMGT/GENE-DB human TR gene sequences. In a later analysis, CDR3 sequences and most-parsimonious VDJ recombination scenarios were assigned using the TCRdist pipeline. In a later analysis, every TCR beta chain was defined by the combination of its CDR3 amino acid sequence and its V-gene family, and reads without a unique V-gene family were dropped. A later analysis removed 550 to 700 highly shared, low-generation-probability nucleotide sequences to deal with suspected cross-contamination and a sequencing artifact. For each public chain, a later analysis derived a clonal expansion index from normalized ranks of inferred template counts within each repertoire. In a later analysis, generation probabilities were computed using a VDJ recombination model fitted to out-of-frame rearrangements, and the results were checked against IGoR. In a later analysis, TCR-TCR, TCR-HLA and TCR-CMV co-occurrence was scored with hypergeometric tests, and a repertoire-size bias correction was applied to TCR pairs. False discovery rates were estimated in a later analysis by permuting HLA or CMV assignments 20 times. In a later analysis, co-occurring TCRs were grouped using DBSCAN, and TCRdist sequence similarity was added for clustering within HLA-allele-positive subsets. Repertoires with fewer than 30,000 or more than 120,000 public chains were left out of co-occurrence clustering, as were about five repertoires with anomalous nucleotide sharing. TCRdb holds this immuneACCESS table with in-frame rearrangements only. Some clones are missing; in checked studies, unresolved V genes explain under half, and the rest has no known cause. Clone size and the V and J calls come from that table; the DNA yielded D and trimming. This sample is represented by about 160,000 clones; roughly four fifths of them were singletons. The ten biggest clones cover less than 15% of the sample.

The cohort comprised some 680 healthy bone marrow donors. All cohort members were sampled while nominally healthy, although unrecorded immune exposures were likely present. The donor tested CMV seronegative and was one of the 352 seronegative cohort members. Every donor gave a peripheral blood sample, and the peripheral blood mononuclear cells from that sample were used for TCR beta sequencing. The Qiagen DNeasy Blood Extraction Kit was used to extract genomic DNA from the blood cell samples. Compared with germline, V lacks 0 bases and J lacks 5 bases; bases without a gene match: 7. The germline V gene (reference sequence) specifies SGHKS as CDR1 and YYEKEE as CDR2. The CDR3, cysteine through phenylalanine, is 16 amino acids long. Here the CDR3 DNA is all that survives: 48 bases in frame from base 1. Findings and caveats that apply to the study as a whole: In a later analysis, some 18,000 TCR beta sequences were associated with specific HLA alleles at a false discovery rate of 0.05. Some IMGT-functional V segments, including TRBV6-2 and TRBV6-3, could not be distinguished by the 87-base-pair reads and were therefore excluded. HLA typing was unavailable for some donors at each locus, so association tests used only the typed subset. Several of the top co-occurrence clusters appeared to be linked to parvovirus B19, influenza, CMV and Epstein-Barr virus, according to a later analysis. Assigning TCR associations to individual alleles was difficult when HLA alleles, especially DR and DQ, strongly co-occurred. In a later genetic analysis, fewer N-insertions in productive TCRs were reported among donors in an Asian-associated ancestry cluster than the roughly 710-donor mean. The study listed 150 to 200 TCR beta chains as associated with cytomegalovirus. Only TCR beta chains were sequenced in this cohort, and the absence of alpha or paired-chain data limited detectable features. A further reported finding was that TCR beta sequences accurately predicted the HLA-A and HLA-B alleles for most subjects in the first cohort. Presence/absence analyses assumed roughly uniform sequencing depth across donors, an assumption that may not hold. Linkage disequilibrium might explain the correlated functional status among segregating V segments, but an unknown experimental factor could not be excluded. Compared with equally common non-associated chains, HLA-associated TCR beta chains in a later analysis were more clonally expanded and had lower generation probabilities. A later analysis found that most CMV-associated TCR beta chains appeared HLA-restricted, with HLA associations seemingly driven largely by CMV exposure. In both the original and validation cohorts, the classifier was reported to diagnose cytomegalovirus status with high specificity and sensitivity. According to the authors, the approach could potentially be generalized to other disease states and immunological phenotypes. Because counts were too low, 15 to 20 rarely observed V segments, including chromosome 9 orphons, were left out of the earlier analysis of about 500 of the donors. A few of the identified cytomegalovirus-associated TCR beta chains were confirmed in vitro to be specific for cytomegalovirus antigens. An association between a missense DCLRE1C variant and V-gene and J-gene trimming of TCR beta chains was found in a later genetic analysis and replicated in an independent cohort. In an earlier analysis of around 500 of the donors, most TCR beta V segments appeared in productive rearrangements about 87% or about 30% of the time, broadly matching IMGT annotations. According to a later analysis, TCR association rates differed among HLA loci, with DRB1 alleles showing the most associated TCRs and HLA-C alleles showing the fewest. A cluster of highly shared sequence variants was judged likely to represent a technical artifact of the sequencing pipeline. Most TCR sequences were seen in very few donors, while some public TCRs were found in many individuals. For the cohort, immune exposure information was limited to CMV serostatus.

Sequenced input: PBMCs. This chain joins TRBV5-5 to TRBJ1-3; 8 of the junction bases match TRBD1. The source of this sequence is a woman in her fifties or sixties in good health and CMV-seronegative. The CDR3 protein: CASSLEQGARRNTIYF. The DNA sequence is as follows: TGTGCCAGCAGCTTGGAGCAGGGGGCTAGAAGAAACACCATATATTTT.